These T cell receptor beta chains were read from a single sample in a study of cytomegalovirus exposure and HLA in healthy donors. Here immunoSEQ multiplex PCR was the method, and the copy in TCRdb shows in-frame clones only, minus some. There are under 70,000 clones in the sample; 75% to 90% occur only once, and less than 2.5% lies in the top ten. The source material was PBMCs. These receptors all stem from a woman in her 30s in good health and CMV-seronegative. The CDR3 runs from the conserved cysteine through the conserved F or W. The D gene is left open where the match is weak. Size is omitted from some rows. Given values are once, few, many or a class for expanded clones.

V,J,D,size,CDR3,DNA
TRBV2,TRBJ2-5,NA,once,CASSGPSRETQYF,TGTGCCAGCAGTGGGCCTAGCCGGGAGACCCAGTACTTC
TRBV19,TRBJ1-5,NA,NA,CASRDRLYQPQHF,TGTGCCAGTAGGGACAGACTTTATCAGCCCCAGCATTTT
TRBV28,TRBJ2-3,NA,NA,CASSSPQGLTDTQYF,TGTGCCAGCAGTTCTCCCCAGGGGCTCACAGATACGCAGTATTTT
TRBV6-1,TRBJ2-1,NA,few,CASSGSGAYNEQFF,TGTGCCAGCAGTGGTAGCGGCGCCTACAATGAGCAGTTCTTC
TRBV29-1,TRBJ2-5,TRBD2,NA,CSVLTGGETQYF,TGCAGCGTCCTTACGGGAGGAGAGACCCAGTACTTC
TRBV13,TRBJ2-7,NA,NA,CASSLSLGGLYEQYF,TGTGCCAGCAGCCTTTCTTTGGGGGGGCTGTACGAGCAGTACTTC
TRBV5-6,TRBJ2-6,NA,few,CASRGTTGANVLTF,TGTGCCAGCAGGGGGACAACTGGGGCCAACGTCCTGACTTTC
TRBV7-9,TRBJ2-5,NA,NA,CASSLGAVAQETQYF,TGTGCCAGCAGCTTAGGGGCAGTCGCACAAGAGACCCAGTACTTC
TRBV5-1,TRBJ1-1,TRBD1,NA,CASSPQGANTEAFF,TGCGCCAGCAGCCCTCAGGGGGCGAACACTGAAGCTTTCTTT
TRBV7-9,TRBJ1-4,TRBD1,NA,CASSASPHKLDRWGEKLFF,TGTGCCAGCAGCGCGTCACCCCATAAGCTGGACAGGTGGGGGGAAAAACTGTTTTTT
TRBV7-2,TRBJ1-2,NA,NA,CASSPRPDWGYTF,TGTGCCAGCAGCCCGCGGCCCGATTGGGGCTACACCTTC
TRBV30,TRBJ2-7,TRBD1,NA,CAWSVQGQLIFSYEQYF,TGTGCCTGGAGTGTACAGGGGCAACTAATCTTCTCCTACGAGCAGTACTTC
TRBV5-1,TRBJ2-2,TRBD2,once,CASSSGTSVTGELFF,TGCGCCAGCAGCTCCGGGACTAGCGTGACCGGGGAGCTGTTTTTT
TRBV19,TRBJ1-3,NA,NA,CASIGRADSGNTIYF,TGTGCCAGTATAGGGAGGGCGGACTCTGGAAACACCATATATTTT
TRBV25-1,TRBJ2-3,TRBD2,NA,CASIGGLSTDTQYF,TGTGCCAGCATCGGGGGACTAAGCACAGATACGCAGTATTTT
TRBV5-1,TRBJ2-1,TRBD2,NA,CASSLAGGLDEQFF,TGCGCCAGCAGCTTAGCGGGAGGACTCGATGAGCAGTTCTTC
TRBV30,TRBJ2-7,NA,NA,CAWSLWGTTLKLHEQYF,TGTGCCTGGAGCTTGTGGGGGACAACCCTTAAACTCCACGAGCAGTACTTC
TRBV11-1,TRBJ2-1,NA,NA,CASSHQDSIYNEQFF,TGTGCCAGCAGCCACCAGGACTCGATCTACAATGAGCAGTTCTTC
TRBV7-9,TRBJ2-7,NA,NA,CASSSGPGLYEQYF,TGTGCCAGCAGCTCAGGCCCCGGTCTCTACGAGCAGTACTTC
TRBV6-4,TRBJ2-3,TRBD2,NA,CASSDSAGAHTQYF,TGTGCCAGCAGTGACTCAGCGGGGGCGCATACGCAGTATTTT
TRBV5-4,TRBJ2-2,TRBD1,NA,CASSQDRGNTGELFF,TGTGCCAGCAGCCAGGACAGGGGAAACACCGGGGAGCTGTTTTTT
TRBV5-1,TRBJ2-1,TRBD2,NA,CASSPAPSGSGVRGDEQFF,TGCGCCAGCAGCCCCGCGCCTAGCGGGAGTGGGGTTAGGGGAGATGAGCAGTTCTTC